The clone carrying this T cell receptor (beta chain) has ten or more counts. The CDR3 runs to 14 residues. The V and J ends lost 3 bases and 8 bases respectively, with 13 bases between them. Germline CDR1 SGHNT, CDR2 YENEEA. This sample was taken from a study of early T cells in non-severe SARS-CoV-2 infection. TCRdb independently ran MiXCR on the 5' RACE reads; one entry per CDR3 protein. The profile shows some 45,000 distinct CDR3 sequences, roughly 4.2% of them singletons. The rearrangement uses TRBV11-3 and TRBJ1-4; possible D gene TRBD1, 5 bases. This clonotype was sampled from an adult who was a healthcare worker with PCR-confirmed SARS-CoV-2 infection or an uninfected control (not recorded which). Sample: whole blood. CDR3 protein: CASSLGLRKEKLFF. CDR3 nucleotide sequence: TGTGCCAGCAGCTTGGGGCTACGGAAAGAAAAACTGTTTTTT.